This paragraph covers one T cell receptor beta chain sequence. Preparation of the TCRbeta library used unique molecular identifiers. Via MiXCR, TCRdb re-called the PCR reads, giving one row per CDR3 protein. The table includes fewer than 400,000 distinct CDR3 sequences, approximately 20% detected once. This sample was included in a study of T-cell reconstitution after alpha-beta-depleted transplantation in children. The V and J ends lost 1 base and 2 bases respectively, with 10 bases between them. Germline V lookup: CDR1 SGHRS, CDR2 YFSETQ. The CDR3 loop spans 15 amino acids. This sequence was found in a male patient between 5 and 17 years old who had a stem cell transplant for acute lymphoblastic leukemia, so the T cells may come from the graft donor. Sequences were derived from PBMCs, mostly from graft donor cells, sampled 180 days after TCRalphabeta/CD19-depleted stem cell transplant. The chain has TRBV5-1 and TRBJ2-4, with a weak D call TRBD1 (5 bases). The chain's CDR3 is CASSLRQPTKNIQYF. CDR3 DNA: TGCGCCAGCAGCTTGCGACAGCCTACCAAAAACATTCAGTACTTC.